This T cell receptor (beta chain) derives from a study of radiation and T cells in renal cell carcinoma. Time point noted: blood 4 weeks post-SBRT, at nephrectomy. The treatment denotes: 15 Gy SBRT to primary tumor, nephrectomy 4 weeks later. Repertoires were generated with immunoSEQ multiplex PCR, while TCRdb's copy carries only in-frame clones and drops some. The table records just over 95,000 clones, approximately 82% of them present only once. The germline gives CDR1 MNHNY, CDR2 SVGAGI (reference sequence). V was trimmed by 8 bases and J by 5 bases, leaving 15 bases between them. The CDR3 runs to 13 residues.

V gene TRBV6-6 combines with J gene TRBJ2-5; a possible D gene is TRBD1 (5 bases). The sequence derives from a man aged 55 to 70 with renal cell carcinoma. The sample was blood, taken from a patient whose treatment included radiotherapy and nephrectomy. This CDR3 reads CASLGEGVETQYF. CDR3 nucleotide sequence: TGTGCCAGCCTAGGGGAAGGGGTTGAGACCCAGTACTTC.